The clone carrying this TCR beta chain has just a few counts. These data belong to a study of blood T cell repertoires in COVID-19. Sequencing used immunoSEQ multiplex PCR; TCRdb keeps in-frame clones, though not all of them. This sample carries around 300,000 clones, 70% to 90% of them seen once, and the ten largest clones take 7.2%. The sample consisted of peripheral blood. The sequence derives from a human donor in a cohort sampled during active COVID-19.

CDR3 sequence reads: CASSSRGSGGYTF. In DNA, the CDR3 is TGTGCCAGCAGTTCTAGAGGGTCAGGTGGCTACACCTTC. V and J are TRBV28 and TRBJ1-2, with unresolved D. V was clipped by 4 bases and J by 7 bases, with 13 bases between them. The length of the CDR3 is 13 residues. In germline, CDR1 is MDHEN, CDR2 SYDVKM.